A selection of T cell receptor beta chains follows, all from one sample in a study of T cell changes during pregnancy in multiple sclerosis. Produced via immunoSEQ multiplex PCR; TCRdb's table is partial and in-frame only. The sample lists tens of thousands of clones; roughly 88% were seen once. Sequenced material: peripheral blood, taken in the second trimester of pregnancy. All receptors derive from a female donor in good health, enrolled as a control in a pregnancy study. The CDR3 runs from the conserved cysteine through the conserved F or W. Each record gives: V gene, D gene, clone size, J gene, CDR3 DNA, CDR3 protein. The D gene is left open where the match is weak. For some rows the clone size is stated as once, few or many, or as a class when expanded; others skip it.

V gene: TRBV19; D gene: TRBD1; clone size: NA; J gene: TRBJ1-5; CDR3 DNA: TGTGCCAGTAGTGTGGACAGGGCGGGTCAGCCCCAGCATTTT; CDR3 protein: CASSVDRAGQPQHF
V gene: TRBV7-8; D gene: TRBD1; clone size: NA; J gene: TRBJ1-2; CDR3 DNA: TGTGCCAGCAGCTTAGGGTTGTGGACAGGGGGCGGCTACACCTTC; CDR3 protein: CASSLGLWTGGGYTF
V gene: TRBV7-9; D gene: NA; clone size: NA; J gene: TRBJ2-7; CDR3 DNA: TGTGCCAGCAGCTTAGTCGGTCCTCTCTACGAGCAGTACTTC; CDR3 protein: CASSLVGPLYEQYF
V gene: TRBV30; D gene: TRBD1; clone size: once; J gene: TRBJ2-1; CDR3 DNA: TGTGCCTGGAGCGGGACAGGCGTGTATGAGCAGTTCTTC; CDR3 protein: CAWSGTGVYEQFF
V gene: TRBV4-2; D gene: TRBD1; clone size: NA; J gene: TRBJ2-2; CDR3 DNA: TGTGCCAGCAGCCCCCAAGCAGACAGGGAAAACACCGGGGAGCTGTTTTTT; CDR3 protein: CASSPQADRENTGELFF
V gene: TRBV27; D gene: TRBD1; clone size: NA; J gene: TRBJ1-5; CDR3 DNA: TGTGCCAGCAGTGCTGTCGGGACAGGGAATCAGCCCCAGCATTTT; CDR3 protein: CASSAVGTGNQPQHF
V gene: TRBV6-5; D gene: TRBD1; clone size: NA; J gene: TRBJ1-2; CDR3 DNA: TGTGCCAGCAGTCGGACAGGGGGAGACTATGGCTACACCTTC; CDR3 protein: CASSRTGGDYGYTF
V gene: TRBV6-4; D gene: TRBD2; clone size: NA; J gene: TRBJ2-2; CDR3 DNA: TGTGCCAGCAGTGCTAGCGGGGGAACCGGGGAGCTGTTTTTT; CDR3 protein: CASSASGGTGELFF
V gene: TRBV9; D gene: TRBD2; clone size: NA; J gene: TRBJ2-2; CDR3 DNA: TGTGCCAGCAGCGTAGGGGGACTAGCGGGAGGGACCGGGGAGCTGTTTTTT; CDR3 protein: CASSVGGLAGGTGELFF
V gene: TRBV6-6; D gene: TRBD1; clone size: NA; J gene: TRBJ1-1; CDR3 DNA: TGTGCCAGCAGCACGTACAGGGGGAACACTGAAGCTTTCTTT; CDR3 protein: CASSTYRGNTEAFF
V gene: TRBV27; D gene: NA; clone size: NA; J gene: TRBJ1-6; CDR3 DNA: TGTGCCAGCAGTTTAGGGGCTAGAACAAATTCACCCCTCCACTTT; CDR3 protein: CASSLGARTNSPLHF
V gene: TRBV12-5; D gene: NA; clone size: NA; J gene: TRBJ1-5; CDR3 DNA: TGTGCTAGTGGTTTGGTACGTGACAGGTTAAGGGAGCCCCAGCATTTT; CDR3 protein: CASGLVRDRLREPQHF
V gene: TRBV4-2; D gene: NA; clone size: NA; J gene: TRBJ2-5; CDR3 DNA: TGTGCCAGCAGCCAAGTTACGGCCGCGGGTAGGGGGGAGACCCAGTACTTC; CDR3 protein: CASSQVTAAGRGETQYF
V gene: TRBV6-5; D gene: NA; clone size: once; J gene: TRBJ2-3; CDR3 DNA: TGTGCCAGCAGTTACCGAGATAGGGGAACAGATACGCAGTATTTT; CDR3 protein: CASSYRDRGTDTQYF
V gene: TRBV28; D gene: TRBD1; clone size: NA; J gene: TRBJ1-1; CDR3 DNA: TGTGCCAGCAGGATACAGGGGCGAATGAACACTGAAGCTTTCTTT; CDR3 protein: CASRIQGRMNTEAFF
V gene: TRBV10-3; D gene: TRBD1; clone size: NA; J gene: TRBJ1-2; CDR3 DNA: TGTGCCATCAGTGAGGGACAGGGCATAATAGGCTACACCTTC; CDR3 protein: CAISEGQGIIGYTF
V gene: TRBV7-9; D gene: TRBD2; clone size: NA; J gene: TRBJ2-7; CDR3 DNA: TGTGCCAGCAGCGGTTTAGCGGGAGCCTACGAGCAGTACTTC; CDR3 protein: CASSGLAGAYEQYF
V gene: TRBV2; D gene: TRBD1; clone size: NA; J gene: TRBJ1-5; CDR3 DNA: TGTGCCACCAAGACAGGGATCGATCAGCCCCAGCATTTT; CDR3 protein: CATKTGIDQPQHF
V gene: TRBV5-1; D gene: NA; clone size: NA; J gene: TRBJ1-4; CDR3 DNA: TGCGCCAGCAGCTTGGTGGCGGGAAATAATGAAAAACTGTTTTTT; CDR3 protein: CASSLVAGNNEKLFF
V gene: TRBV11-3; D gene: TRBD2; clone size: NA; J gene: TRBJ2-5; CDR3 DNA: TGTGCCAGCAGCCCGGGGGGTAGTCTACAAGAGACCCAGTACTTC; CDR3 protein: CASSPGGSLQETQYF
V gene: TRBV11-3; D gene: NA; clone size: NA; J gene: TRBJ2-7; CDR3 DNA: TGTGCCAGCAGCTTCAGGGCAGGGGCTAACTACGAGCAGTACTTC; CDR3 protein: CASSFRAGANYEQYF
V gene: TRBV28; D gene: NA; clone size: NA; J gene: TRBJ2-3; CDR3 DNA: TGTGCCAGCAGTTTACCCCCGGGGGATACGCAGTATTTT; CDR3 protein: CASSLPPGDTQYF
V gene: TRBV4-2; D gene: NA; clone size: NA; J gene: TRBJ2-2; CDR3 DNA: TGTGCCAGCAGGAACAGGCCCCTCACCGGGGAGCTGTTTTTT; CDR3 protein: CASRNRPLTGELFF
V gene: TRBV6-1; D gene: NA; clone size: once; J gene: TRBJ2-7; CDR3 DNA: TGTGCCAGCAGTGCCACAGCCTACGAGCAGTACTTC; CDR3 protein: CASSATAYEQYF
V gene: TRBV25-1; D gene: NA; clone size: NA; J gene: TRBJ2-7; CDR3 DNA: TGTGCCAGCAGGGGGGGTCGGGGAACTCGACATGTATACGAGCAGTACTTC; CDR3 protein: CASRGGRGTRHVYEQYF
V gene: TRBV30; D gene: TRBD2; clone size: NA; J gene: TRBJ2-1; CDR3 DNA: TGTGCCTGGAGTGGACTAGCGGCTAAAAATGAGCAGTTCTTC; CDR3 protein: CAWSGLAAKNEQFF
V gene: TRBV5-1; D gene: TRBD1; clone size: NA; J gene: TRBJ2-2; CDR3 DNA: TGCGCCAGCAGCTGGCGACAGGGGGGGACCGGGGAGCTGTTTTTT; CDR3 protein: CASSWRQGGTGELFF
V gene: TRBV6-1; D gene: NA; clone size: NA; J gene: TRBJ2-7; CDR3 DNA: TGTGCCAGCATCCCGGAAGCAGGAGCCCGGGGCGAGCAGTACTTC; CDR3 protein: CASIPEAGARGEQYF
V gene: TRBV15; D gene: TRBD1; clone size: NA; J gene: TRBJ2-7; CDR3 DNA: TGTGCCACCAGCAGGGACAGGGGGAATTACGAGCAGTACTTC; CDR3 protein: CATSRDRGNYEQYF
V gene: TRBV28; D gene: NA; clone size: NA; J gene: TRBJ1-1; CDR3 DNA: TGTGCCAGCGGGATTGCGGACATCCCCGGGGGGACTGAAGCTTTCTTT; CDR3 protein: CASGIADIPGGTEAFF
V gene: TRBV9; D gene: NA; clone size: NA; J gene: TRBJ1-6; CDR3 DNA: TGTGCCAGCAGCCCCCGGGACTCATCACCCCTCCACTTT; CDR3 protein: CASSPRDSSPLHF
V gene: TRBV7-7; D gene: NA; clone size: NA; J gene: TRBJ2-2; CDR3 DNA: TGTGCTAGCAGCTTAGAAGGCGGGGTTAACACCGGGGAGCTGTTTTTT; CDR3 protein: CASSLEGGVNTGELFF
V gene: TRBV7-9; D gene: NA; clone size: NA; J gene: TRBJ1-1; CDR3 DNA: TGTGCCAGCAGCCCACAGAACACTGAAGCTTTCTTT; CDR3 protein: CASSPQNTEAFF
V gene: TRBV4-3; D gene: TRBD1; clone size: NA; J gene: TRBJ2-7; CDR3 DNA: TGCGCCAGCAGCCAAGATCATACAGGGGTGAGGGAGCAGTACTTC; CDR3 protein: CASSQDHTGVREQYF
V gene: TRBV6-1; D gene: TRBD2; clone size: NA; J gene: TRBJ2-2; CDR3 DNA: TGTGCCAGTGTAGCGGGGGTGGGCACCGGGGAGCTGTTTTTT; CDR3 protein: CASVAGVGTGELFF
V gene: TRBV6-5; D gene: TRBD1; clone size: NA; J gene: TRBJ1-1; CDR3 DNA: TGTGCCAGCACGCAACAGGGGGGGGCTGAAGCTTTCTTT; CDR3 protein: CASTQQGGAEAFF
V gene: TRBV7-9; D gene: NA; clone size: NA; J gene: TRBJ1-5; CDR3 DNA: TGTGCCAGCAGCCCTCTTATCGACAGTCCAAGTCAGCCCCAGCATTTT; CDR3 protein: CASSPLIDSPSQPQHF
V gene: TRBV4-1; D gene: NA; clone size: NA; J gene: TRBJ2-1; CDR3 DNA: TGCGCCAGCAGCCAAACTGTCTTCGATGAGCAGTTCTTC; CDR3 protein: CASSQTVFDEQFF
V gene: TRBV28; D gene: TRBD2; clone size: NA; J gene: TRBJ2-7; CDR3 DNA: TGTGCCAGCAGTCCGGGACTAGTTCCCTACGAGCAGTACTTC; CDR3 protein: CASSPGLVPYEQYF
V gene: TRBV7-9; D gene: NA; clone size: NA; J gene: TRBJ2-6; CDR3 DNA: TGTGCCAGCAGAGTACAGGATTCTGGGGCCAACGTCCTGACTTTC; CDR3 protein: CASRVQDSGANVLTF
V gene: TRBV20-1; D gene: NA; clone size: NA; J gene: TRBJ2-5; CDR3 DNA: TGCAGTGCTAGCGGGGAAGAGACCCAGTACTTC; CDR3 protein: CSASGEETQYF
V gene: TRBV7-2; D gene: TRBD1; clone size: NA; J gene: TRBJ1-5; CDR3 DNA: TGTGCCAGCAGCTTAGCCCCGGGACAGAGTTATAGCAATCAGCCCCAGCATTTT; CDR3 protein: CASSLAPGQSYSNQPQHF